This TCR beta chain was recovered during a study of regulatory T cells in long-lasting Graves disease. Findings and caveats of the study: Persistent disease exhibited a predilection for TRBV28, TRBJ1-2 and TRBJ2-5.

As to this clonotype: The antigen is not known.

CDR3 length: 17 residues. Trimming took 2 bases from V and 0 from J, leaving 14 bases between them. CDR1 MGHRA and CDR2 YSYEKL come from the germline V gene. Researchers made TCR beta libraries by using iRepertoire HTBI primers and running Arm-PCR on CDR3 regions. TCRdb ran MiXCR on the multiplex PCR reads and lists one entry per CDR3 protein. The table has roughly 560,000 distinct CDR3 sequences, more than 15% seen once. Time point of the sample: newly diagnosed GD, antithyroid drugs for less than 3 months. The authors made the TCR library using RNA they extracted from PBMCs. A further study also used this sample, focusing on T cells in Graves' hyperthyroidism and ophthalmopathy. As that study records: The TCR CDR3 first-round RT-PCR relied on the HTBI primer set.

V is TRBV4-1 and J is TRBJ1-3; D unresolved. Sequences were derived from peripheral blood mononuclear cells (PBMCs), sampled at new diagnosis, from a patient treated with antithyroid drugs. This clonotype was obtained from a woman aged 40-60 years with Graves disease. As DNA, the CDR3 is TGCGCCAGCAGCCAATGGGTGGAATCCCTCTCTGGAAACACCATATATTTT. It codes for CASSQWVESLSGNTIYF.